By share of the sample, the clone carrying this TCR beta chain is medium-sized (0.01 to 0.1%). The source of the sample is a study of T cell repertoires in aging, cancer and after chemotherapy. The template was genomic DNA from peripheral blood, not RNA. This CDR3 comprises 12 residues. Germline V CDR1 and CDR2: MNHEY, SVGEGT. Trimming took 8 bases from V and 2 from J, leaving 9 bases between them. Multiplex touch-down PCR with TRB-A/B primers amplified rearranged V-D-J TRB sequences. From the multiplex PCR reads, TCRdb called clonotypes with MiXCR, one entry per CDR3 protein. The data contain more than 2,000 distinct CDR3 sequences, about 35% of them seen just once; the ten biggest clones take up roughly 70%.

This clonotype was sampled from a human donor with a solid tumor. This chain joins TRBV6-2 or TRBV6-3 and TRBJ2-5, with D perhaps matching TRBD1 (5 bases). The specimen sequenced was blood. Here the CDR3 DNA reads TGTGCCAGCCGAAAGGGGCAAGAGACCCAGTACTTC. Its translation: CASRKGQETQYF.